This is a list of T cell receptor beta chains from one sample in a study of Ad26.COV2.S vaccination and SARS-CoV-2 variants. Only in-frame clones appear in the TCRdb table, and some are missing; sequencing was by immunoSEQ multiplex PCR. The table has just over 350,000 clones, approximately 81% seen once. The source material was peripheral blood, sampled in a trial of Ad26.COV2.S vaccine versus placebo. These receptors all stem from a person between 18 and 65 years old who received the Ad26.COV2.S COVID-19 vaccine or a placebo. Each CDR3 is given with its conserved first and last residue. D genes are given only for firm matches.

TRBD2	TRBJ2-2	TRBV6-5	CASRWGGTGELFF
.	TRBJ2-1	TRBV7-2	CASRMSRDLNNEQFF
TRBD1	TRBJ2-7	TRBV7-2	CASSTDRGSDEQYF
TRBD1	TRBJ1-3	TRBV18	CASSDHRGSGNTIYF
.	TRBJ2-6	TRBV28	CASSLVLAHSGANVLTF
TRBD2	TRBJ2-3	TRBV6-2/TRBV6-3	CASSTRHPGTSGDGGSDTQYF
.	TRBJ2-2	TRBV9	CASSPPRGPNTGELFF
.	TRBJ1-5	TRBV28	CASRGGNQPQHF
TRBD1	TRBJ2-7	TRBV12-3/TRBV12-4	CASSLSTGAEQYF
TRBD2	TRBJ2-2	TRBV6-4	CASSDSSGGATGELFF
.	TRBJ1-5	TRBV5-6	CASSYGQLNQPQHF
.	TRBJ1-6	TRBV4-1	CASSQPDSSYNSPLHF
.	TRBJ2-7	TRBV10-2	CASSATGPGTLYEQYF
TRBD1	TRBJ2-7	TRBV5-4	CASSWGPGQVDYEQYF
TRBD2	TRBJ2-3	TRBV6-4	CASSISGGATDTQYF
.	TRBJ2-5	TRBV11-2	CASSLRYTGTQETQYF
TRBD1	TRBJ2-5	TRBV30	CAWTPGQGIQETQYF
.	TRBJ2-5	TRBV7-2	CASSLFRSQETQYF
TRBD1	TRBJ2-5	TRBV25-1	CASSNAGTGWKETQYF
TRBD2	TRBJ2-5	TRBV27	CASSSGREGIGETQYF
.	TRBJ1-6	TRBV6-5	CASRTGSSYNSPLHF
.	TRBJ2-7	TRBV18	CASSPPRGTYEQYF
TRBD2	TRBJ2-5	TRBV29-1	CSGIAGEGETQYF
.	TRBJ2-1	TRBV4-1	CASSQARDYNEQFF
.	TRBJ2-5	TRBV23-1	CASSQSRRMRKKTQYF
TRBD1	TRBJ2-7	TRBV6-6	CASSYFRDRIYEQYF
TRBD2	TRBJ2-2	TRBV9	CASSDPGLEGELFF
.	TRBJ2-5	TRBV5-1	CASSFATSGETQYF
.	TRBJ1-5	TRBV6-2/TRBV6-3	CASSPARVGGRNQPQHF
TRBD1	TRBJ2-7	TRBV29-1	CSVYSGQGRDEQYF
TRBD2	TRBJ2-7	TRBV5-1	CASSLTSASEQYF
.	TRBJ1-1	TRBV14	CATNLRENTEAFF
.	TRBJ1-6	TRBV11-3	CASSSGADSPLHF
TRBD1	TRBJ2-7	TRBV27	CASSWTGSSSYEQYF
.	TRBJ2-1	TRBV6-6	CASSSASPGYNEQFF
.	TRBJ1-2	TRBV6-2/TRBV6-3	CASSYGDLGYGYTF
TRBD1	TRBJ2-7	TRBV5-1	CASSLEQGTHEQYF
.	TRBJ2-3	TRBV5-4	CASSLDANRQDTQYF
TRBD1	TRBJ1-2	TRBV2	CASSAEDRVGYGYTF
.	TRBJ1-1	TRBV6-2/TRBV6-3	CASSYRGFANTEAFF
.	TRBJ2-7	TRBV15	CATSRDTGRRATYEQYF
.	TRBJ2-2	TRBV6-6	CASSSGHDTGELFF
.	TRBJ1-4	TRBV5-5	CASSLGVLGGTNEKLFF
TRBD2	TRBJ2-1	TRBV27	CASTRGEFSYNEQFF
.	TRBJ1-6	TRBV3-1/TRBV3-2	CASSLNRNNSPLHF
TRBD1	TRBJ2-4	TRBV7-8	CASSSTGIAKNIQYF
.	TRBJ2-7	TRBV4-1	CASSRPGPELVEQYF
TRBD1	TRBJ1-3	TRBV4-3	CASSQEQPQGARNTIYF
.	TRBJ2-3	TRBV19	CASCDLRGPDTQYF
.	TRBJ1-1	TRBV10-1	CASSHGQEAFF
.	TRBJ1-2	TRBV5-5	CASSPDYGYTF
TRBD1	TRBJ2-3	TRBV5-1	CASSLVGQGVPDTQYF
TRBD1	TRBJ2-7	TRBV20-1	CSASPPGGAYEQYF
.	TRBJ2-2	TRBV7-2	CASSLGVAGTGELFF